This T cell receptor (beta chain) was observed in a study of CD8+ T cells in alopecia areata. Study-wide findings and caveats: Lesional scalp exceeded normal scalp in clonality, especially in alopecia totalis/universalis. The study found TCR sharing across patients less clear than in mice, possibly for HLA reasons.

The junction had 10 bases not matched to a gene; V was cut back by 5 bases and J by 6 bases. The CDR3 loop spans 15 amino acids. Germline V gene data show CDR1 as MNHEY and CDR2 as SMNVEV (reference sequence). Extracted RNA was reverse transcribed into cDNA, the sequencing template. Clones were read by immunoSEQ multiplex PCR, and TCRdb kept only the in-frame ones, dropping some. This table holds around 190,000 clones, just over 55% found once. In its sample, this clone was seen a few times. What it recognizes is unknown. The V gene is TRBV27, the J gene TRBJ1-2; 9 nucleotides line up with TRBD1. The TCR originated in a human donor in good health. The sample taken for sequencing was CD8+ T cells sorted from blood. In nucleotides, the CDR3 is TGTGCCAGCAGTGCTAATACAGGGGGCCTCGATGGCTACACCTTC. It codes for CASSANTGGLDGYTF.